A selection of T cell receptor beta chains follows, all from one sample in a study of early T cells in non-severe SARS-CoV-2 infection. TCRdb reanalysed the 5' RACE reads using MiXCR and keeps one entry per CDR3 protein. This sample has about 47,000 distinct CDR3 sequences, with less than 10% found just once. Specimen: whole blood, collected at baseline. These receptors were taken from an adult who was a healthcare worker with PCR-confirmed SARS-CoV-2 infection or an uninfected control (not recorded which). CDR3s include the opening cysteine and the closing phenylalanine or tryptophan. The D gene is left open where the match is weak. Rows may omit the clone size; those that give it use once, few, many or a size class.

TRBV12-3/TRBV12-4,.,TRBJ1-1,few,TGTGCCAGCAGTTTTAAGGGGGACACTGAAGCTTTCTTT,CASSFKGDTEAFF
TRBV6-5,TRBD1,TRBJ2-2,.,TGTGCCAGCAGACCGGGACAGATGAACACCGGGGAGCTGTTTTTT,CASRPGQMNTGELFF
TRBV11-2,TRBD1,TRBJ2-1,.,TGTGCCAGCAGCCGACAGGGGGCGAGTGAGCAGTTCTTC,CASSRQGASEQFF
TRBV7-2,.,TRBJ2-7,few,TGTGCCAGCAGCTTAACGACACACGAGCAGTACTTC,CASSLTTHEQYF
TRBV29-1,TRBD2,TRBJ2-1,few,TGCAGCGTTGTCGCTAGCGGGACCTACAATGAGCAGTTCTTC,CSVVASGTYNEQFF
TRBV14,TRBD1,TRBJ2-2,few,TGTGCCAGCAGCAGACAACGGACAGGGATGGTCGGGGAGCTGTTTTTT,CASSRQRTGMVGELFF
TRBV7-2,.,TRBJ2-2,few,TGTGCCAGCAGCCCCCCCGCCGTAGTTAGGGAGCTGTTTTTT,CASSPPAVVRELFF
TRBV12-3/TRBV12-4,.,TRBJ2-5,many,TGTGCCAGCAGTTTAGGGCAGAACCAAGAGACCCAGTACTTC,CASSLGQNQETQYF
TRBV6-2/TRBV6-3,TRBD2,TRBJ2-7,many,TGTGCCAGCAGCGGACTAGCGGCCTCCTACGAGCAGTACTTC,CASSGLAASYEQYF
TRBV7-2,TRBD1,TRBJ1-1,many,TGTGCCAGCAGCTCCTCTGCGGACAGGGCGAACACTGAAGCTTTCTTT,CASSSSADRANTEAFF
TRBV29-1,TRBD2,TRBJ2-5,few,TGCAGCGTTCCTCTCTCTAGCGGGAGTTATTCAGAGACCCAGTACTTC,CSVPLSSGSYSETQYF
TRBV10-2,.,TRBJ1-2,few,TGCGCCAGCAGTGTGAGGGGAACTAACTATGGCTACACCTTC,CASSVRGTNYGYTF
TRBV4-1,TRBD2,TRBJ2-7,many,TGCGCCAGCAGCCAAGAACCAGCGGGAACCTACGAGCAGTACTTC,CASSQEPAGTYEQYF
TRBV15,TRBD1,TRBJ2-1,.,TGTGCCACCCGACCTAGTCCGACAGGGGATGAGCAGTTCTTC,CATRPSPTGDEQFF
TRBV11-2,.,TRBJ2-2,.,TGTGCCAGCAGCTTAAGCCTATCGAACACCGGGGAGCTGTTTTTT,CASSLSLSNTGELFF
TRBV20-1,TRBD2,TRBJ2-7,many,TGCAGTGCTAGTGCCGGGACTAGCGGGATAGGGTACGAGCAGTACTTC,CSASAGTSGIGYEQYF
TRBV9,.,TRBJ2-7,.,TGTGCCAGCAGCGTAGGGACAGACTCCTACGAGCAGTACTTC,CASSVGTDSYEQYF
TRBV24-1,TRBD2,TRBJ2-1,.,TGTGCCACCAGTGATTCTCTTAGCGGGGGGAACAATGAGCAGTTCTTC,CATSDSLSGGNNEQFF
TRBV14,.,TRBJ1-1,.,TGTGCCAGCAGCCCGTTCGTCCTTGGCGTCACTGAAGCTTTCTTT,CASSPFVLGVTEAFF
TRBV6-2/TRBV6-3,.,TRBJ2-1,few,TGTGCCAGCCTCGGCACAGACCAAAAATGGGATGAGCAGTTCTTC,CASLGTDQKWDEQFF
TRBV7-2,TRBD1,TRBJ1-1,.,TGTGCCAGCAGCTGGATACCCAGGACAGGGGGCTGGGCTTTCTTT,CASSWIPRTGGWAFF
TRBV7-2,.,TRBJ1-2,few,TGTGCCAGCAGCTTAGCGCGCGAAAACTATGGCTACACCTTC,CASSLARENYGYTF
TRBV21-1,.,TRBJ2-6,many,TGTGCCAGCAGCGGAAGGGCAGGGGGCCGCTCTGGGGCCAACGTCCTGACTTTC,CASSGRAGGRSGANVLTF
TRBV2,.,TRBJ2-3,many,TGTGCCAGCAGTGACGGAGGGGCTAGCACAGATACGCAGTATTTT,CASSDGGASTDTQYF
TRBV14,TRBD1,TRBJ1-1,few,TGTGCCAGCAGCCAGGAGGACAGGGGGCTAACTGAAGCTTTCTTT,CASSQEDRGLTEAFF
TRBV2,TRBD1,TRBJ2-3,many,TGTGCCACCGCATCGACAGGGGCTTTCGATACGCAGTATTTT,CATASTGAFDTQYF
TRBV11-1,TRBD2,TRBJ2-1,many,TGTGCCAGCAGCTTAGTTAGCGGGCTCCCGCAGTTCTTC,CASSLVSGLPQFF
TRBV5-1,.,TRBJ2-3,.,TGCGCCAGCAGCACCGGGGACAGCACAGATACGCAGTATTTT,CASSTGDSTDTQYF
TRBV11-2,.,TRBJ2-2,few,TGTGCCAGCAGCTTAGACGGCGCGAACACCGGGGAGCTGTTTTTT,CASSLDGANTGELFF
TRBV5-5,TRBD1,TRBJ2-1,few,TGTGCCAGCACCTCACAGCCAACAGGGGAGAATGAGCAGTTCTTC,CASTSQPTGENEQFF
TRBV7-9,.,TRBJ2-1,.,TGTTTTGTAGCAGACCTTCCTAATGAGCAGTTCTTC,CFVADLPNEQFF
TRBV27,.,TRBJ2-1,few,TGTGCCAGCAGTCCCCTTTCCAGGGCGACCTACAATGAGCAGTTCTTC,CASSPLSRATYNEQFF
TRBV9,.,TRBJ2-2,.,TGTGCCAGCAGCGTAGCGGCAGGGAACGGGGAGCTGTTTTTT,CASSVAAGNGELFF
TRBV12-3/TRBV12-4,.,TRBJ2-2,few,TGTGCCAGCAGGATAGGTCCCGGGGAGCTGTTTTTT,CASRIGPGELFF
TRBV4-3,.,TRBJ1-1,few,TGCGCCAGCAGCCAAGCATCGCAGGGGAACACTGAAGCTTTCTTT,CASSQASQGNTEAFF
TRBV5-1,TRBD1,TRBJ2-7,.,TGCGCCAGCAGCTCCTACCCGGGACAGGGCATCAGCTACGAGCAGTACTTC,CASSSYPGQGISYEQYF
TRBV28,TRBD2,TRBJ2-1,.,TGTGCCAGCAGCCAAGGGGCTAGCGGGAGGGACTACAATGAGCAGTTCTTC,CASSQGASGRDYNEQFF
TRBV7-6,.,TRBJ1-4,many,TGTGCCAGCAGCTTAGGGCAATCCGGTGAAAAACTGTTTTTT,CASSLGQSGEKLFF
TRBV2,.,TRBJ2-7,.,TGTGCCAGCATGTTTAGGGCAGGATCTGGCGAGCAGTACTTC,CASMFRAGSGEQYF
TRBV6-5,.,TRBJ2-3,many,TGTGCCAGCACAAAGAGATATGGAAACACAGATACGCAGTATTTT,CASTKRYGNTDTQYF
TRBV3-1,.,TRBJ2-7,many,TGTGCCAGCAGGGATAGTTATTCCTACGAGCAGTACTTC,CASRDSYSYEQYF
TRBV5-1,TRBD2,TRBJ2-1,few,TGCGCCAGCAGCTTGTCTGCTAGCGGGAGATGGAATGAGCAGTTCTTC,CASSLSASGRWNEQFF